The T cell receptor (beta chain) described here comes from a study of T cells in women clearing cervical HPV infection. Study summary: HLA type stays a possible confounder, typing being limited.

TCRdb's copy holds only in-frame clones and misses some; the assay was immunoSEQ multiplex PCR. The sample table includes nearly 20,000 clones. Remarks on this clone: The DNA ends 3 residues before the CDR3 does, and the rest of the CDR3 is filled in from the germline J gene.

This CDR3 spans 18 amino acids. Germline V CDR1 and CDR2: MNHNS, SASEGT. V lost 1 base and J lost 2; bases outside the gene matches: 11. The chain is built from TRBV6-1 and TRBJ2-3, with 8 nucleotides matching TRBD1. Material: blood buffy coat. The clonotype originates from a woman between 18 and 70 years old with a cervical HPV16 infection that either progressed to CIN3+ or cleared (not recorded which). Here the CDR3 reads CASSEVWTGTGLTDTQYF. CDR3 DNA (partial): TGTGCCAGCAGTGAAGTATGGACCGGGACAGGACTCACAGATACG.